This TCR beta chain was captured in a study of OX40 agonist ivuxolimab in advanced cancers. The germline V gene has CDR1 LGHNA and CDR2 YSLEER. This CDR3 spans 14 amino acids. Trimming removed 3 bases from V and 6 bases from J, with 13 bases in between. Measured with immunoSEQ multiplex PCR; TCRdb has only the in-frame clones, and not every one. The sample includes around 87,000 clones, approximately 94% of them seen just once. The TCR sequence derives from an adult with an advanced solid tumor such as melanoma, head and neck, liver or kidney cancer. The input for sequencing was CD4+ or CD8+ T cells sorted from blood, taken in a trial of the OX40 agonist ivuxolimab. The rearrangement uses TRBV4-3 and TRBJ2-3, with D possibly being TRBD2 (5 bases). CDR3 sequence (DNA): TGCGCCAGCAGCCACAGCGGTAGAGTGGATACGCAGTATTTT. This codes for CASSHSGRVDTQYF.